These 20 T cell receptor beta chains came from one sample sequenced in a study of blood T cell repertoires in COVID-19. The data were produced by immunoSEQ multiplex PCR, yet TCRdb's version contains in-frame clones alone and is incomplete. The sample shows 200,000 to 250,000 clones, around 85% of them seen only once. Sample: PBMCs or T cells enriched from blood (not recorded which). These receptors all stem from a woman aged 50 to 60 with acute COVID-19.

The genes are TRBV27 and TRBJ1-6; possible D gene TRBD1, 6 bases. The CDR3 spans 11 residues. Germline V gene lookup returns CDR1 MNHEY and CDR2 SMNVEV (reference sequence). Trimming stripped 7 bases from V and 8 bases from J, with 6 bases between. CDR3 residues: CASKGDSPLHF. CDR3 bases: TGTGCCAGCAAGGGGGATTCACCCCTCCACTTT.

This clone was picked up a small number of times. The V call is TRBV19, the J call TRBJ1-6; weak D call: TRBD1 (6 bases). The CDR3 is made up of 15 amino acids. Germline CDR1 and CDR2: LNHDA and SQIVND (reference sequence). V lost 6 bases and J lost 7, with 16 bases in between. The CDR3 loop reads CASRQQQGGNSPLHF. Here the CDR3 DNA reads TGTGCCAGTAGGCAACAACAGGGAGGGAATTCACCCCTCCACTTT.

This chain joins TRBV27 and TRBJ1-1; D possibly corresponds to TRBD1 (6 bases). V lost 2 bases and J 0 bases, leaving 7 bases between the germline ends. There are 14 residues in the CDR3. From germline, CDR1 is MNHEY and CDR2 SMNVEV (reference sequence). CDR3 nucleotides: TGTGCCAGCAGTTTAACAGGGTTGAACACTGAAGCTTTCTTT. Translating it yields CASSLTGLNTEAFF.

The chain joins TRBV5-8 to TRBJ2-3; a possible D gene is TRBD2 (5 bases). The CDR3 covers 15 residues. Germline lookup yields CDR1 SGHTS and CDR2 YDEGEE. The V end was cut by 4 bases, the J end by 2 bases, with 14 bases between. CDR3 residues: CASSGRAAHTDTQYF. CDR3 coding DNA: TGTGCCAGCAGCGGGCGGGCCGCCCACACAGATACGCAGTATTTT. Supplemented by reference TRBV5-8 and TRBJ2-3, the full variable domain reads EAGVTQSPTHLIKTRGQQATLRCSPISGHTSVYWYQQALGLGLQFLLWYDEGEERNRGNFPPRFSGRQFPNYSSELNVNALELEDSALYLCASSGRAAHTDTQYFGPGTRLTVL.

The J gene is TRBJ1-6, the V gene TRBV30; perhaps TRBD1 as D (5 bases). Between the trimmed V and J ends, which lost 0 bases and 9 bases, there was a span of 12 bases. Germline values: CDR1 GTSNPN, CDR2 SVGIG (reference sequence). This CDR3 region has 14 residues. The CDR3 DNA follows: TGTGCCTGGAGTGTGGGGCCCAGTAGTTCACCCCTCCACTTT. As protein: CAWSVGPSSSPLHF.

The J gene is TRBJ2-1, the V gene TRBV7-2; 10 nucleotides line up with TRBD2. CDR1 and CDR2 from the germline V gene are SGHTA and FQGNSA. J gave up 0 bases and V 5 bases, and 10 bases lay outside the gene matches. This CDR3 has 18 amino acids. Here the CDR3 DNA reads TGTGCCAGCAGCCCCTGGGGTAGCGGGGGGAGCTCCTACAATGAGCAGTTCTTC. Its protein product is CASSPWGSGGSSYNEQFF.

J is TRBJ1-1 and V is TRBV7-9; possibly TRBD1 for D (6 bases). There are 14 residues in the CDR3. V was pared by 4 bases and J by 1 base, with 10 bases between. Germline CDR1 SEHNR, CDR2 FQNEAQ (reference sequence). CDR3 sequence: CASSSYRENTEAFF. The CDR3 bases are TGTGCCAGCAGCTCCTACAGGGAGAACACTGAAGCTTTCTTT.

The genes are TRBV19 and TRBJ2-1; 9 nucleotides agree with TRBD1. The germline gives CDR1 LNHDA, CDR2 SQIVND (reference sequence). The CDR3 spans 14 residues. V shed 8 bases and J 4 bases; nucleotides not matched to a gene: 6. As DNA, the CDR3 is TGTGCCAGTGGAGACAGGGGGATTTACAATGAGCAGTTCTTC. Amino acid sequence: CASGDRGIYNEQFF.

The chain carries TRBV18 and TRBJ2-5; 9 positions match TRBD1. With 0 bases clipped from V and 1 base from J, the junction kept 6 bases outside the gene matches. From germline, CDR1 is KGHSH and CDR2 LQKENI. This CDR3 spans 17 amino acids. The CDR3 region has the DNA TGTGCCAGCTCACCACCTGGACAGGGGTCGGTCCAAGAGACCCAGTACTTC. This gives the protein CASSPPGQGSVQETQYF.

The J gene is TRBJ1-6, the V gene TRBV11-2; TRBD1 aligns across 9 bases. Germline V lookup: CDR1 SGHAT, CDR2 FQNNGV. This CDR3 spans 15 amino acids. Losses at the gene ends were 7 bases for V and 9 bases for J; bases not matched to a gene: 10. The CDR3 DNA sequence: TGTGCCAGCACCCCCACCCGGGACAGGGCTTCACCCCTCCACTTT. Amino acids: CASTPTRDRASPLHF.

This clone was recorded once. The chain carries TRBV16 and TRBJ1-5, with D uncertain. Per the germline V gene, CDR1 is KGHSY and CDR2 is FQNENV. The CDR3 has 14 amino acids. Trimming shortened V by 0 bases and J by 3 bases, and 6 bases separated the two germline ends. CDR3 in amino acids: CASSQSPVNQPQHF. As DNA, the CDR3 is TGTGCCAGCAGCCAATCACCAGTCAATCAGCCCCAGCATTTT.

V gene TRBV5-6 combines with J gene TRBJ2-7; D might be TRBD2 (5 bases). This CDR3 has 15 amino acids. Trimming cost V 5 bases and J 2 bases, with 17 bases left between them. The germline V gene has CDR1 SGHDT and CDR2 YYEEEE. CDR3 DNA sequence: TGTGCCAGCAGATGGACTCTAGCTGGCCCCTACGAGCAGTACTTC. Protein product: CASRWTLAGPYEQYF.

CDR3 sequence reads: CASSDRRGRGPSSYNSPLHF. In DNA, the CDR3 is TGTGCCAGCAGCGATCGAAGAGGACGAGGGCCGAGCTCCTATAATTCACCCCTCCACTTT. This chain connects TRBV9 to TRBJ1-6, with D unresolved. The CDR3 is 20 amino acids. Trimming stripped 3 bases from V and 0 bases from J, with 22 bases between. Germline values: CDR1 SGDLS, CDR2 YYNGEE. Full variable domain (missing parts from reference TRBV9 and TRBJ1-6): DSGVTQTPKHLITATGQRVTLRCSPRSGDLSVYWYQQSLDQGLQFLIQYYNGEERAKGNILERFSAQQFPDLHSELNLSSLELGDSALYFCASSDRRGRGPSSYNSPLHFGNGTRLTVT.

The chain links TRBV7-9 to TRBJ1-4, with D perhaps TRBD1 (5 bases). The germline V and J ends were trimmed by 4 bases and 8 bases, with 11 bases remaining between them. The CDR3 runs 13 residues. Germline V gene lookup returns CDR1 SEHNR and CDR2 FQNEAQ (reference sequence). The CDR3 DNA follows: TGTGCCAGCAGCTGGGACTGGAGGGAAAAACTGTTTTTT. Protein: CASSWDWREKLFF.

The CDR3 spells CASSALEGGSNYGYTF. The CDR3 region has the DNA TGCGCCAGCAGCGCCTTGGAAGGGGGCAGCAACTATGGCTACACCTTC. The genes are TRBV4-1 and TRBJ1-2; 7 bases are a match to TRBD1. Looked up from germline, CDR1 is MGHRA and CDR2 is YSYEKL. The CDR3 contains 16 residues. The junction had 11 bases not matched to a gene; V was cut back by 5 bases and J by 2 bases.

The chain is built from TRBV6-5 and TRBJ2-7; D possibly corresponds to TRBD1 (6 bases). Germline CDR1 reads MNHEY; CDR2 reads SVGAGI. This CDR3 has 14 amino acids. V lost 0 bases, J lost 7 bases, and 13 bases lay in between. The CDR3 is CASSYSDWQGEQYF. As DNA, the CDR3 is TGTGCCAGCAGTTACTCGGACTGGCAGGGGGAGCAGTACTTC.

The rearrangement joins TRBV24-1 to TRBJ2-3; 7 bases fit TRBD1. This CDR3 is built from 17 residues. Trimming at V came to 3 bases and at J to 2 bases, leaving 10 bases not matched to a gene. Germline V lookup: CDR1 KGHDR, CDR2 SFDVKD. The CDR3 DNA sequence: TGTGCCACCAGTGATCCCGGACAGGCTGGGTCCACAGATACGCAGTATTTT. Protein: CATSDPGQAGSTDTQYF.

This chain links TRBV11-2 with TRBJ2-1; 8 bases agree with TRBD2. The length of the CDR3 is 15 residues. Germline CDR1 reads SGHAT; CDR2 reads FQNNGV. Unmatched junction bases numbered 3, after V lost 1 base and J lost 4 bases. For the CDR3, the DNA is TGTGCCAGCAGCTTAGGTAGCGGGAAATACAATGAGCAGTTCTTC. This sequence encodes CASSLGSGKYNEQFF.

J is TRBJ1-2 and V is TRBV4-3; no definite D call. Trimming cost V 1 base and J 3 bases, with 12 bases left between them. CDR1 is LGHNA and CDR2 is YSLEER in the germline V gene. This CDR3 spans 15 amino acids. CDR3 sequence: CASSQAVRSDYGYTF. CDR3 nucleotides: TGCGCCAGCAGCCAAGCGGTCAGGTCCGACTATGGCTACACCTTC.

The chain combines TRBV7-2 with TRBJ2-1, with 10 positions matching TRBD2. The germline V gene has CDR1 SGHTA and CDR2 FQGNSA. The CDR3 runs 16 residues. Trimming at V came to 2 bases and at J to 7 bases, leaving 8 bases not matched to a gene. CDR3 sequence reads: CASSLSILAGLNEQFF. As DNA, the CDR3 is TGTGCCAGCAGCTTATCAATACTAGCGGGGTTGAATGAGCAGTTCTTC. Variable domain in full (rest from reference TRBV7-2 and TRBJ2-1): GAGVSQSPSNKVTEKGKDVELRCDPISGHTALYWYRQSLGQGLEFLIYFQGNSAPDKSGLPSDRFSAERTGGSVSTLTIQRTQQEDSAVYLCASSLSILAGLNEQFFGPGTRLTVL.